In its sample, the clone carrying this TCR beta chain was seen once. The antigen remains unidentified. This specimen comes from a study of chemoradiotherapy in HPV16-positive cancers. Study-level points and caveats: Better recurrence-free survival went with HPV-responsive T-cell expansion in HPV16-positive patients.

Method: immunoSEQ multiplex PCR; TCRdb's copy keeps in-frame clones and lacks some. This sample has around 6,200 clones, with roughly four fifths found just once. This receptor was identified in a human donor with HPV-associated anogenital cancer. This specimen was tumor tissue, taken from a patient who underwent chemoradiotherapy.

Written as DNA, the CDR3 is TGTGCCAGCAGCTTGGTTTTGACGCGCTCCGAGCAGTACTTC. It specifies CASSLVLTRSEQYF. The J gene is TRBJ2-7, the V gene TRBV5-8; D unclear. This CDR3 contains 14 residues. V gave up 0 bases and J gave up 6 bases, with 13 bases separating them. Germline V gene lookup returns CDR1 SGHTS and CDR2 YDEGEE.